Included here is one T cell receptor beta chain sequence, with context. In the authors' workflow: Estimated nucleated cell counts came from reference gene primer amplification. Generated by immunoSEQ multiplex PCR, the TCRdb table keeps only in-frame clones and is missing some. The D gene and trimming were derived from the DNA, and the V and J assignments and clone size from that table. The data show approximately 280,000 clones, with around nine tenths seen just once and approximately 2.5% held by the top ten. This sample stems from a study of blood T cell repertoires in COVID-19. About the study: Donors in the United States, Italy and Spain gave samples during acute or convalescent COVID-19.

Germline-derived CDR1 and CDR2 are SGHTA and FQGTGA. This CDR3 region has 14 residues. Trimming cost V 5 bases and J 8 bases, with 16 bases left between them. All enrollees were about 18 to 100 years old and from about two dozen US areas. The TCR sequence derives from a woman between 18 and 29 years old who had recovered from COVID-19. The material sequenced was PBMCs or T cells enriched from blood (not recorded which). The V gene is TRBV7-3, the J gene TRBJ2-1; perhaps TRBD2 as D (6 bases). Here the CDR3 reads CASSREGGVDEQFF. The DNA of the CDR3 is TGTGCCAGCAGCCGCGAGGGCGGGGTGGATGAGCAGTTCTTC.